The 10 T cell receptor beta chains reported below all come from one sample, sequenced in a study of shared clonotypes between healthy human individuals. Sequencing was performed with immunoSEQ multiplex PCR; in TCRdb, only in-frame clones are kept and a portion is missing. The table records 490,000 or so clones, 70% to 80% of them present only once. Sequences were obtained from PBMCs. Receptors were obtained from a woman in her thirties or forties in good health. Some clones in this sample may be carry-over from other donors' samples.

The chain is built from TRBV7-9 and TRBJ2-5; TRBD1 or TRBD2 may be the D gene (5 bases each). The DNA end favors TRBJ2-7, so the J call may be wrong. Germline-derived CDR1 and CDR2 are SEHNR and FQNEAQ (reference sequence). CDR3 length: 14 residues. The CDR3 reads CASSLVGTSYEQYF. CDR3 bases: TGTGCCAGCAGCTTAGTAGGGACCAGCTACGAGCAGTACTTC.

This clone was observed once. The chain has TRBV10-3 and TRBJ2-1; TRBD2 agrees at 11 bases. J was trimmed by 10 bases and V by 7 bases; bases with no gene match: 9. This CDR3 region has 14 residues. Germline assignment: CDR1 ENHRY and CDR2 SYGVKD. In DNA form, the CDR3 reads TGTGCCATCAAACTAGCGGGAGAGGATCGGGAGCAGTTCTTC. Residues: CAIKLAGEDREQFF.

The chain links TRBV5-1 to TRBJ2-5; 14 positions agree with TRBD2. CDR3 length equals 17 residues. Looked up from germline, CDR1 is SGHRS and CDR2 is YFSETQ. Trimming cost V 4 bases and J 1 base; bases outside gene matches: 6. The CDR3 spells CASSRRGLAGAQETQYF. DNA of the CDR3: TGCGCCAGCAGCCGTAGGGGACTAGCGGGGGCCCAAGAGACCCAGTACTTC. The whole variable domain, filled in from reference TRBV5-1 and TRBJ2-5, reads KAGVTQTPRYLIKTRGQQVTLSCSPISGHRSVSWYQQTPGQGLQFLFEYFSETQRNKGNFPGRFSGRQFSNSRSEMNVSTLELGDSALYLCASSRRGLAGAQETQYFGPGTRLLVL.

This chain uses TRBV9 with TRBJ2-1; 9 nucleotides agree with TRBD2. The V gene end was trimmed by 4 bases and the J gene end by 5 bases; junction bases not matched to a gene: 7. The CDR3 extends over 15 amino acids. Germline V gene sequence: CDR1 SGDLS, CDR2 YYNGEE. The CDR3 sequence: CASSIRTSVNNEQFF. CDR3 in DNA: TGTGCCAGCAGCATTAGGACTAGCGTTAACAATGAGCAGTTCTTC. The full variable domain, its missing parts supplied by reference TRBV9 and TRBJ2-1, is DSGVTQTPKHLITATGQRVTLRCSPRSGDLSVYWYQQSLDQGLQFLIQYYNGEERAKGNILERFSAQQFPDLHSELNLSSLELGDSALYFCASSIRTSVNNEQFFGPGTRLTVL.

The V gene is TRBV6-4, the J gene TRBJ2-1; possible D gene TRBD2, 5 bases. Between the trimmed V and J ends, which lost 5 bases and 10 bases, there was a span of 21 bases. The germline gives CDR1 MRHNA, CDR2 SNTAGT. The length of the CDR3 is 15 residues. CDR3 nucleotide sequence: TGTGCCAGCAGTTTGAGTAGCGTCTTAGGCGGGGAGCAGTTCTTC. The encoded protein is CASSLSSVLGGEQFF.

A single count supports this clone. V is TRBV5-1 and J is TRBJ1-1, with D uncertain. Trimming pared 1 base from V and 1 base from J, leaving 5 bases between. CDR1 is SGHRS, CDR2 YFSETQ, per germline. The CDR3 runs to 13 residues. The CDR3 reads CASSLSQNTEAFF. CDR3 coding DNA: TGCGCCAGCAGCTTGTCTCAGAACACTGAAGCTTTCTTT.

The chain links TRBV29-1 to TRBJ2-1; 10 nucleotides agree with TRBD2. V shed 6 bases and J 2 bases; nucleotides not matched to a gene: 13. The germline V gene encodes CDR1 SQVTM and CDR2 ANQGSEA. CDR3 length: 17 amino acids. In DNA, the CDR3 is TGCAGCGTGTCCCCTGAAGATAGCGGGGGGACCTACAATGAGCAGTTCTTC. Protein product: CSVSPEDSGGTYNEQFF.

This clone was counted a few times. The chain employs TRBV7-9 and TRBJ2-7, with a tentative D call TRBD1 (6 bases). The CDR3 sequence is 15 residues long. Trimming cost V 5 bases and J 3 bases, with 17 bases left between them. Germline V gene sequence: CDR1 SEHNR, CDR2 FQNEAQ (reference sequence). The CDR3 DNA reads TGTGCCAGCAGCCTAGGGACAACGGAAGGCTACGAGCAGTACTTC. This gives the protein CASSLGTTEGYEQYF.

In its sample, this clone was seen once. This chain uses TRBV6-6 with TRBJ1-2; 8 nucleotides agree with TRBD1. The CDR3 spans 16 residues. Trimming cost V 0 bases and J 4 bases; bases outside gene matches: 7. CDR1 and CDR2 from the germline V gene are MNHNY and SVGAGI (reference sequence). The CDR3 DNA reads as TGTGCCAGCAGTTACTCTCCGGGGACAGGAAGCTATGGCTACACCTTC. This translates into CASSYSPGTGSYGYTF.

The chain has TRBV10-2 and TRBJ2-3; D tentatively fits TRBD1 or TRBD2 (5 bases each). The CDR3 has 17 amino acids. Germline-derived CDR1 and CDR2 are WSHSY and SAAADI. Trimming took off 2 bases at V and 4 bases at J, with 19 bases between the two ends. The CDR3 region is CASSEPIDIGTADTQYF. The CDR3, as DNA: TGCGCCAGCAGTGAGCCAATTGATATCGGGACGGCAGATACGCAGTATTTT.